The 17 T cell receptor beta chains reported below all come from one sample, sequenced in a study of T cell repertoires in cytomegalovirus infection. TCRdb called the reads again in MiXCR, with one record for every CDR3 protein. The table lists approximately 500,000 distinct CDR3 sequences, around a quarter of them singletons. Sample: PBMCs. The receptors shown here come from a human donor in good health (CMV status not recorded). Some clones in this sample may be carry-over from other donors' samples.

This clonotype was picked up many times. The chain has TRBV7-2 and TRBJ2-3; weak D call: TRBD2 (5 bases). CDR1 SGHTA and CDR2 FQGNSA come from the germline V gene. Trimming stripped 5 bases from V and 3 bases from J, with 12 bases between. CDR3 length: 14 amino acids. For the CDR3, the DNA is TGTGCCAGCAGCCTGATCCGGGGTACAGATACGCAGTATTTT. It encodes CASSLIRGTDTQYF.

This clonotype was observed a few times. The CDR3 DNA sequence: TGTGCCAGCAGCTTTAGCGGGAGGCTAGCCAAAAACATTCAGTACTTC. It specifies CASSFSGRLAKNIQYF. V and J are TRBV7-8 and TRBJ2-4, with 10 bases that match TRBD2. CDR1 SGHVS and CDR2 FQNEAQ come from the germline V gene. Trimming at V came to 3 bases and at J to 0 bases, leaving 2 bases not matched to a gene. This CDR3 has 16 residues.

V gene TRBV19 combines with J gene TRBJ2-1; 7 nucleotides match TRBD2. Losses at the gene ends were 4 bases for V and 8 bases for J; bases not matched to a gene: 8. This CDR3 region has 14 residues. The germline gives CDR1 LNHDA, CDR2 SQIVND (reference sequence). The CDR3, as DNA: TGTGCCAGTAGTAATGGCGGGAGCGCGTATGAGCAGTTCTTC. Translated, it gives CASSNGGSAYEQFF. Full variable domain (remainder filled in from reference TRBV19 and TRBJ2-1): DGGITQSPKYLFRKEGQNVTLSCEQNLNHDAMYWYRQDPGQGLRLIYYSQIVNDFQKGDIAEGYSVSREKKESFPLTVTSAQKNPTAFYLCASSNGGSAYEQFFGPGTRLTVL.

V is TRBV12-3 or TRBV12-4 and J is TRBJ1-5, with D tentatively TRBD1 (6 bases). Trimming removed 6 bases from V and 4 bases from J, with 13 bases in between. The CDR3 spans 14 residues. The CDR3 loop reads CASSPDRTNQPQHF. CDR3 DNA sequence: TGTGCCAGCAGCCCCGACAGGACAAATCAGCCCCAGCATTTT.

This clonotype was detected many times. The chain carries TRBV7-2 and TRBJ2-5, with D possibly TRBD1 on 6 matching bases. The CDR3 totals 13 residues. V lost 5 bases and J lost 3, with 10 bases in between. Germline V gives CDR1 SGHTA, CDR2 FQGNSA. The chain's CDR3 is CASSPRTEETQYF. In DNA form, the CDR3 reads TGTGCCAGCAGCCCAAGGACAGAAGAGACCCAGTACTTC.

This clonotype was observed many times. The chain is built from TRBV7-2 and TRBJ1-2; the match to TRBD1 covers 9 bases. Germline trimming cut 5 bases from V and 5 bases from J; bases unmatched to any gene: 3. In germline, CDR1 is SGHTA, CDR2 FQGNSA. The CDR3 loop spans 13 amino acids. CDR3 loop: CASSEGQGYGYTF. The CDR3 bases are TGTGCCAGCAGCGAGGGACAGGGTTATGGCTACACCTTC.

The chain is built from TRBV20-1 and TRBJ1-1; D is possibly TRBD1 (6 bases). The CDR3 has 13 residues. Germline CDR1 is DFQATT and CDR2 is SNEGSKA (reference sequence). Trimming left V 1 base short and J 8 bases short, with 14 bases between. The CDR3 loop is CSARVQGKKEAFF. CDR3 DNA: TGCAGTGCTAGAGTGCAGGGGAAAAAAGAAGCTTTCTTT.

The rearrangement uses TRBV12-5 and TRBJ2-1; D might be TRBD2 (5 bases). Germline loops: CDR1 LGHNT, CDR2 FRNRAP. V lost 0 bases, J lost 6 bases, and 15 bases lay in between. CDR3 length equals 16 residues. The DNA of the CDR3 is TGTGCTAGTGGTTTGGTGATAGCGTCACCCCCCAATGAGCAGTTCTTC. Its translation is CASGLVIASPPNEQFF.

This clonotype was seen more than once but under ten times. The CDR3 loop reads CASSSGRGSGANVLTF. In nucleotides, the CDR3 is TGTGCCAGCAGCTCCGGGCGGGGCTCTGGGGCCAACGTCCTGACTTTC. The V call is TRBV7-8, the J call TRBJ2-6, with D tentatively TRBD2 (6 bases). V dropped 4 bases and J dropped 0 bases, with 10 bases sitting between them. CDR1 and CDR2 from the germline V gene are SGHVS and FQNEAQ. CDR3 length equals 16 residues. Looking up the rest from reference TRBV7-8 and TRBJ2-6 gives the full variable domain: GAGVSQSPRYKVAKRGQDVALRCDPISGHVSLFWYQQALGQGPEFLTYFQNEAQLDKSGLPSDRFFAERPEGSVSTLKIQRTQQEDSAVYLCASSSGRGSGANVLTFGAGSRLTVL.

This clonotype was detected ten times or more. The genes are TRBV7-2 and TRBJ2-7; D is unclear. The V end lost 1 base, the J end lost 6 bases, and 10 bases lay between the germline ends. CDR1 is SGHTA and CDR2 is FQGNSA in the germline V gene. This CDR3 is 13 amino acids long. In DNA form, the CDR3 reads TGTGCCAGCAGCTTAGAGGGTAGGGCCGAGCAGTACGTC. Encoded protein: CASSLEGRAEQYV.

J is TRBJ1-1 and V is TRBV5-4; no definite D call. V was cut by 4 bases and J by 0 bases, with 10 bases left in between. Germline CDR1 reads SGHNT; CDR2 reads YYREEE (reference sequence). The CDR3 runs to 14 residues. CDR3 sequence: CASSIWYLNTEAFF. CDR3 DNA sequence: TGTGCCAGCAGCATCTGGTACCTGAACACTGAAGCTTTCTTT.

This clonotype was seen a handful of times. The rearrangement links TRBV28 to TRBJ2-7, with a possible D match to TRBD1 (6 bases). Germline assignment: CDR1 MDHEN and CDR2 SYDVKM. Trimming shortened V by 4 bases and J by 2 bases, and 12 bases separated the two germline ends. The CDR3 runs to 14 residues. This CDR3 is CASSSGQTAYEQYV. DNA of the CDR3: TGTGCCAGCAGTTCCGGACAGACAGCCTACGAGCAGTACGTC.

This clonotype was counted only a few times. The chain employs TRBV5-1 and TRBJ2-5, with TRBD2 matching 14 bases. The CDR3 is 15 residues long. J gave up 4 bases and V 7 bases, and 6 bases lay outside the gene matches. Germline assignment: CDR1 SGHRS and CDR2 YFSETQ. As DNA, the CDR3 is TGCGCCAGCCGGGGACTAGCGGGAGACGGAGAGACCCAGTACTTC. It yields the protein CASRGLAGDGETQYF.

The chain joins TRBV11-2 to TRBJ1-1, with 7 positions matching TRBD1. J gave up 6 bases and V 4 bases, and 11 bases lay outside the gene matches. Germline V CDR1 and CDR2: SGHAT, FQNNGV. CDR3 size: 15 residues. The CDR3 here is CASSYLWDSFSEAFF. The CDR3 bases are TGTGCCAGCAGCTACCTATGGGACAGCTTTTCTGAAGCTTTCTTT.

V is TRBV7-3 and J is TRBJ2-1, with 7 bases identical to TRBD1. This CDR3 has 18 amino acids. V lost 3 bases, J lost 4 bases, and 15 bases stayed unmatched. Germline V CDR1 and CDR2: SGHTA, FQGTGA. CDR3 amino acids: CASSFIGGAGPTYNEQFF. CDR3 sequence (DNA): TGTGCCAGCAGCTTTATAGGGGGCGCGGGCCCGACTTACAATGAGCAGTTCTTC.

This CDR3 reads CASSRRTSGTISTDTQYF. Written as DNA, the CDR3 is TGTGCCAGCAGCCGTAGGACTAGCGGGACCATATCCACAGATACGCAGTATTTT. The chain links TRBV7-2 to TRBJ2-3; 12 nucleotides match TRBD2. Germline CDR1 is SGHTA and CDR2 is FQGNSA. This CDR3 is 18 amino acids long. The V segment lost 5 bases and the J segment 2 bases; nucleotides outside the gene matches: 11.

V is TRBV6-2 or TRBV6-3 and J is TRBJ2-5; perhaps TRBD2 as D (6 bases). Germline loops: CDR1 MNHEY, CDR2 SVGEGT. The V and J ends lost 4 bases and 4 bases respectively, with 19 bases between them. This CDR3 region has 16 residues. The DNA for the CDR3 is TGTGCCAGCAGTTCAGCGACTAGAGCGCTCGGAGAGACCCAGTACTTC. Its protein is CASSSATRALGETQYF.